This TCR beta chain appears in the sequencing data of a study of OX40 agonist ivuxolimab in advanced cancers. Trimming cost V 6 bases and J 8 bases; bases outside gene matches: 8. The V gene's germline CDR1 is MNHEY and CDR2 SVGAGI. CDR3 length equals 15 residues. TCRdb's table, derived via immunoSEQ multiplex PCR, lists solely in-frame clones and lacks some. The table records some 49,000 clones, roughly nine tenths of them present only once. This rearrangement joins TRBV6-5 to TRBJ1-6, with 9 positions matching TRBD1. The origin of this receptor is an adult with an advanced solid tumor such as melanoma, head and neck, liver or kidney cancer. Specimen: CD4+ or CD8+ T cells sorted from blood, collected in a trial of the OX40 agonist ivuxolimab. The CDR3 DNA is TGTGCCAGCAGAAAAATTACAGGGGGCGATTCACCCCTCCACTTT. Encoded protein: CASRKITGGDSPLHF.